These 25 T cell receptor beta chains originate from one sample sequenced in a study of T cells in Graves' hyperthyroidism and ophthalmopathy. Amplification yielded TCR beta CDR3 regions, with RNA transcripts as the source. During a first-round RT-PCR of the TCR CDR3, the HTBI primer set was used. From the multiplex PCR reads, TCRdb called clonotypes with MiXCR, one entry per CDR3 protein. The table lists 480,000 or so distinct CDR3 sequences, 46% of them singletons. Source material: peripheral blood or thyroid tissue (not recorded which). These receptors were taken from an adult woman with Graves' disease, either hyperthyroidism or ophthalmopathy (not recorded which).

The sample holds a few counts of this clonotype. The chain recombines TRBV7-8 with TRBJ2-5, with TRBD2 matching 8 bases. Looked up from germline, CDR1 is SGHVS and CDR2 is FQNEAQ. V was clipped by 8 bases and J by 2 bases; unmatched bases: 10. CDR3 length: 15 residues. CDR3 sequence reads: CASSRASGRQETQYF. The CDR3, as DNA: TGTGCCAGCTCCAGGGCCAGCGGGAGACAAGAGACCCAGTACTTC.

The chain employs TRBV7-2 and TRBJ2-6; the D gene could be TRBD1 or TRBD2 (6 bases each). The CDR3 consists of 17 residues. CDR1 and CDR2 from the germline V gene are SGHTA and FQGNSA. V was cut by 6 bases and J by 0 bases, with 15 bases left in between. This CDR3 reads CASSSGGGTSGANVLTF. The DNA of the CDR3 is TGTGCCAGCAGTTCTGGAGGGGGAACCTCTGGGGCCAACGTCCTGACTTTC.

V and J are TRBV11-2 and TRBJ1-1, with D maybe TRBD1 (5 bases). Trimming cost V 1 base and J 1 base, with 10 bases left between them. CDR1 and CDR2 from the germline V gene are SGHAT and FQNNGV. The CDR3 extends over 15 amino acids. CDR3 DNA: TGTGCCAGCAGCTTAGGAGGGGTCGGGAACACTGAAGCTTTCTTT. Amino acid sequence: CASSLGGVGNTEAFF. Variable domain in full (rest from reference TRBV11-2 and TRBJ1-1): EAGVAQSPRYKIIEKRQSVAFWCNPISGHATLYWYQQILGQGPKLLIQFQNNGVVDDSQLPKDRFSAERLKGVDSTLKIQPAKLEDSAVYLCASSLGGVGNTEAFFGQGTRLTVV.

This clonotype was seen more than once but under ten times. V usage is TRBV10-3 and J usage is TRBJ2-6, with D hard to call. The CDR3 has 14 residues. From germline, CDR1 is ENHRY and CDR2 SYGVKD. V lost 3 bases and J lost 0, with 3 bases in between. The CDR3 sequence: CAISDSSGANVLTF. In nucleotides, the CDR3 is TGTGCCATCAGTGACAGCTCTGGGGCCAACGTCCTGACTTTC.

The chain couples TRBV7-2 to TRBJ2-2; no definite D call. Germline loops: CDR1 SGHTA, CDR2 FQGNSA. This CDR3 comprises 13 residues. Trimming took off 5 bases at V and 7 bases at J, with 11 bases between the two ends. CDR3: CASSIRTRGELFF. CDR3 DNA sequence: TGTGCCAGCAGCATCCGGACCCGCGGGGAGCTGTTTTTT.

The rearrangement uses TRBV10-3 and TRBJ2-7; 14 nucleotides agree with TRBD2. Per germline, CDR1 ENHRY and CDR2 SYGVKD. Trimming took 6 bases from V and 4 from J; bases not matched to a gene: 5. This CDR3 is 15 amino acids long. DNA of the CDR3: TGTGCCATCAGGGGAGGACTAGCGGGAGGTTACGAGCAGTACTTC. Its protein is CAIRGGLAGGYEQYF.

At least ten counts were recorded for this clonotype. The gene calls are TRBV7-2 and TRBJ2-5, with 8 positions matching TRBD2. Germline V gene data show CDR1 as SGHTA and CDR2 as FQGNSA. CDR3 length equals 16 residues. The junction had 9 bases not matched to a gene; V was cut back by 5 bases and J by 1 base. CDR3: CASSMFSGILQETQYF. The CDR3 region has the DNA TGTGCCAGCAGCATGTTTAGCGGGATACTCCAAGAGACCCAGTACTTC.

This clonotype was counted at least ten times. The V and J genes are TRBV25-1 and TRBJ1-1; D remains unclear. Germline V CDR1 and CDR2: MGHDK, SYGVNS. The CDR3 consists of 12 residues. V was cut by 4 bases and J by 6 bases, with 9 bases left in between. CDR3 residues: CASSATVAEAFF. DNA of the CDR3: TGTGCCAGCAGTGCCACAGTCGCTGAAGCTTTCTTT.

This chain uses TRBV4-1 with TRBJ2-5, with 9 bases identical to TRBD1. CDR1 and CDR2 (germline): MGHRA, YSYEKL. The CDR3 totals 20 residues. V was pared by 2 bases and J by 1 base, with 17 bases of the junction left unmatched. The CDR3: CASSQTGQGKGRRGQETQYF. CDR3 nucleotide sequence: TGCGCCAGCAGCCAAACCGGACAGGGGAAAGGGCGGAGGGGCCAAGAGACCCAGTACTTC.

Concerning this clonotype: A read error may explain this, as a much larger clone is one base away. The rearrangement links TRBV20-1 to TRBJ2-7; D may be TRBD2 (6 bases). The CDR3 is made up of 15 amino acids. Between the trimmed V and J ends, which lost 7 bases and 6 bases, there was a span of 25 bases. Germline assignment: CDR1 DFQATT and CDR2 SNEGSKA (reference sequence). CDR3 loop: CSVGAWPAGEVEQYF. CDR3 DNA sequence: TGCAGTGTAGGGGCGTGGCCGGCTGGGGAGGTCGAGCAGTACTTC.

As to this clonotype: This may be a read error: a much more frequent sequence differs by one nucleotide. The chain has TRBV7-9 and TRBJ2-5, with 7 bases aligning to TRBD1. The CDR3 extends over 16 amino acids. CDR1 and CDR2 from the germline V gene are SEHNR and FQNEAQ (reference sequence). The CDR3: CASSPRDSFREETLYF. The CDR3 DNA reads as TGTGCCAGCAGTCCCCGGGACAGTTTTCGAGAAGAGACCCTGTACTTC.

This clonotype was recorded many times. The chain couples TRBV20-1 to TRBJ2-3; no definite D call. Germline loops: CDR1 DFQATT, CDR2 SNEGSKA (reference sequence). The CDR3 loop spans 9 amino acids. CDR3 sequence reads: CSDGDTQYF. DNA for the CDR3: TGCAGCGATGGGGATACGCAGTATTTT.

CDR3: CAISDPGPGNEKLFF. DNA of the CDR3: TGTGCCATCAGTGATCCGGGACCGGGGAATGAAAAACTGTTTTTT. V is TRBV10-3 and J is TRBJ1-4; possible D gene TRBD1, 5 bases. Germline V gene sequence: CDR1 ENHRY, CDR2 SYGVKD. Trimming removed 3 bases at V and 5 bases at J, with 13 bases between. This CDR3 spans 15 amino acids.

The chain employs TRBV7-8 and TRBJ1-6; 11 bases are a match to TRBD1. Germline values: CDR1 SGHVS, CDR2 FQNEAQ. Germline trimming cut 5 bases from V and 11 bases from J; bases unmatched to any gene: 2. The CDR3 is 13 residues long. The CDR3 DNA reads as TGTGCCAGCAGCCCGGGACAGGGGGCACCCCTCCACTTT. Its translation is CASSPGQGAPLHF. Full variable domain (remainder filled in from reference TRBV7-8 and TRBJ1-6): GAGVSQSPRYKVAKRGQDVALRCDPISGHVSLFWYQQALGQGPEFLTYFQNEAQLDKSGLPSDRFFAERPEGSVSTLKIQRTQQEDSAVYLCASSPGQGAPLHFGNGTRLTVT.

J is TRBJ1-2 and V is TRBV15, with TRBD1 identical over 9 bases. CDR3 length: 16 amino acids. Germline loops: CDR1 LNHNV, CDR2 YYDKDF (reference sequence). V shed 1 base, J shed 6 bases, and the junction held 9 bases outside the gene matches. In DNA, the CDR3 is TGTGCCACCAGCAGAGGGACCGGGACAGGGTTTCATGGCTACACCTTC. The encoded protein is CATSRGTGTGFHGYTF.

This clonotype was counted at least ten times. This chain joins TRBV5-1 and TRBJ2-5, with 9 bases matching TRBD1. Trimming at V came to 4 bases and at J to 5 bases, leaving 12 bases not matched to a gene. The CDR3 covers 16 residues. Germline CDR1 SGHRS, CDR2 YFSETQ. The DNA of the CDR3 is TGCGCCAGCAGCCACCGACAGGGGGATAGTCTGGAGACCCAGTACTTC. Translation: CASSHRQGDSLETQYF.

The DNA for the CDR3 is TGTGCCAGCAGGTTGGACAGTTATAATTCACCCCTCCACTTT. Translation gives CASRLDSYNSPLHF. The gene calls are TRBV7-9 and TRBJ1-6; TRBD1 might be the D (6 bases). There are 14 residues in the CDR3. Germline lookup yields CDR1 SEHNR and CDR2 FQNEAQ (reference sequence). The V and J ends lost 6 bases and 4 bases respectively, with 10 bases between them.

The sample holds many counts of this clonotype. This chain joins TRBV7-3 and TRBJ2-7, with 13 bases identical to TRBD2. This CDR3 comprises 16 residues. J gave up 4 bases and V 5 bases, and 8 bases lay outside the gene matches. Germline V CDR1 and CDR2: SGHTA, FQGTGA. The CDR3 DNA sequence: TGTGCCAGCAGCCCCTACGGACTAGCGGGAGAATACGAGCAGTACTTC. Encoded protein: CASSPYGLAGEYEQYF. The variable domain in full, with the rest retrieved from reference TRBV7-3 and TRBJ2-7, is GAGVSQTPSNKVTEKGKYVELRCDPISGHTALYWYRQSLGQGPEFLIYFQGTGAADDSGLPNDRFFAVRPEGSVSTLKIQRTERGDSAVYLCASSPYGLAGEYEQYFGPGTRLTVT.

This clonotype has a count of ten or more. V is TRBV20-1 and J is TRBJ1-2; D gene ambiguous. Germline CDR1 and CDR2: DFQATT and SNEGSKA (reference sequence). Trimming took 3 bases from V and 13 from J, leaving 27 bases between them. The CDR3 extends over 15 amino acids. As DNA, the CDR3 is TGCAGTGCTAGTGGGCATTCATCAGATAGGAGAAGGATCACCTTC. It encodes CSASGHSSDRRRITF.

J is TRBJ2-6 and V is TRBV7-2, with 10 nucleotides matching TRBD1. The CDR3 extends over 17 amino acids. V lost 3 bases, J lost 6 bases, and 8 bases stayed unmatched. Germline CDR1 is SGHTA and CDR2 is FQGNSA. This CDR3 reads CASSFFGTGAEANVLTF. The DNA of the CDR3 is TGTGCCAGCAGCTTTTTTGGGACAGGGGCCGAGGCCAACGTCCTGACTTTC.

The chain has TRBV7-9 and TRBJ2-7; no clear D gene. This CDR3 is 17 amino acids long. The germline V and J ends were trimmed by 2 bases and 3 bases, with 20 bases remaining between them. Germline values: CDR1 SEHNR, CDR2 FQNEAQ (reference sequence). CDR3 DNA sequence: TGTGCCAGCAGCTTATTGGGATCCTCCCGTGGTGGCTACGAGCAGTACTTC. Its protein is CASSLLGSSRGGYEQYF. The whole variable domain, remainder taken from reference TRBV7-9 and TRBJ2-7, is DTGVSQNPRHKITKRGQNVTFRCDPISEHNRLYWYRQTLGQGPEFLTYFQNEAQLEKSRLLSDRFSAERPKGSFSTLEIQRTEQGDSAMYLCASSLLGSSRGGYEQYFGPGTRLTVT.

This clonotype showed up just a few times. In DNA form, the CDR3 reads TGTGCCACCTCGGGAGGGGGCGGCTATGGCTACACCTTC. This sequence encodes CATSGGGGYGYTF. The chain joins TRBV2 to TRBJ1-2, with 7 bases matching TRBD1. After removal of 10 bases from V and 4 bases from J, the junction contained 9 bases not matched to a gene. The V gene's germline CDR1 is SNHLY and CDR2 FYNNEI. The length of the CDR3 is 13 residues.

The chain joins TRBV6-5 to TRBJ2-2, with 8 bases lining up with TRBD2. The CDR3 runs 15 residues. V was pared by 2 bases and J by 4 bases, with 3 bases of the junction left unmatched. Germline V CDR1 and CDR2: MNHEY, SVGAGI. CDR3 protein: CASSYRTSSTGELFF. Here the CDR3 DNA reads TGTGCCAGCAGTTACAGGACTAGCAGCACCGGGGAGCTGTTTTTT.

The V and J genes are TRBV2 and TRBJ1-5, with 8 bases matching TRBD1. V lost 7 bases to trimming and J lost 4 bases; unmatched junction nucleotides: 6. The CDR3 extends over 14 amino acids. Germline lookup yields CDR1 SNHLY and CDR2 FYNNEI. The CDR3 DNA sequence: TGTGCCAGCATGCCGGGACAGGTTAATCAGCCCCAGCATTTT. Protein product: CASMPGQVNQPQHF.

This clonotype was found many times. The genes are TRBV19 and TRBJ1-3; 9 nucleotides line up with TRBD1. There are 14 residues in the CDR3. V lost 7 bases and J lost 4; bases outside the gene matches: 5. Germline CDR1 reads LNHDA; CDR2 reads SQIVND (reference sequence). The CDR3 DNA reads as TGTGCCAGTATACAGGGGGCGTCCGGAAACACCATATATTTT. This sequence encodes CASIQGASGNTIYF.